This passage covers 6 T cell receptor beta chains from one sample sequenced in a study of T cell responses to AZD1222 COVID-19 vaccine. Profiling relied on immunoSEQ multiplex PCR, and the TCRdb table lists in-frame clones only, not all of them. Among fewer than 110,000 clones listed, around 90% were seen once. The sample was peripheral blood, taken on day 0 of AZD1222 vaccination. The source is an adult in good health.

This chain links TRBV11-3 with TRBJ2-1; 11 bases agree with TRBD2. The ends lost 5 bases at V and 5 bases at J; junction bases unmatched: 5. The CDR3 is made up of 15 amino acids. The germline V gene has CDR1 SGHNT and CDR2 YENEEA. CDR3 bases: TGTGCCAGCAGCGCCGGGACTAGCGGAAACAATGAGCAGTTCTTC. Protein: CASSAGTSGNNEQFF.

This sequence joins TRBV5-1 and TRBJ2-7; 14 bases are shared with TRBD2. CDR3 size: 19 residues. Per the germline V gene, CDR1 is SGHRS and CDR2 is YFSETQ. J was trimmed by 5 bases and V by 4 bases; bases with no gene match: 17. CDR3 bases: TGCGCCAGCAGCAGACCCTCCGGGACTAGCGGGAGCATGCGGAACGAGCAGTACTTC. The encoded protein is CASSRPSGTSGSMRNEQYF.

The chain uses TRBV11-2 and TRBJ1-1; the D gene is possibly TRBD1 (6 bases). V lost 5 bases and J 5 bases, leaving 12 bases between the germline ends. From germline, CDR1 is SGHAT and CDR2 FQNNGV. This CDR3 is built from 13 residues. The CDR3 sequence: CASSPQGGTEAFF. CDR3 DNA: TGTGCCAGCAGCCCACAGGGAGGGACTGAAGCTTTCTTT.

The chain has TRBV3-1 (or the pseudogene TRBV3-2) and TRBJ1-5; tentative D call: TRBD1 (6 bases). Germline V gene lookup returns CDR1 LGHDT and CDR2 YNNKEL (reference sequence). This CDR3 has 15 amino acids. V lost 1 base and J lost 1, with 8 bases in between. The CDR3 nucleotides read TGTGCCAGCAGCCAAGGGGGGGCCAGCAATCAGCCCCAGCATTTT. Encoded protein: CASSQGGASNQPQHF.

The chain recombines TRBV7-2 with TRBJ1-2; D not resolved. Germline V lookup: CDR1 SGHTA, CDR2 FQGNSA. V was trimmed by 5 bases and J by 1 base, leaving 11 bases between them. There are 14 residues in the CDR3. Written as DNA, the CDR3 is TGTGCCAGCAGCCCTGACGCAATTAACTATGGCTACACCTTC. As protein: CASSPDAINYGYTF.

V is TRBV6-6 and J is TRBJ1-6, with unresolved D. Germline values: CDR1 MNHNY, CDR2 SVGAGI (reference sequence). Trimming shortened V by 0 bases and J by 3 bases, and 6 bases separated the two germline ends. The length of the CDR3 is 15 residues. The CDR3 DNA sequence: TGTGCCAGCAGTTACTCAGGGAACTATAATTCACCCCTCCACTTT. Translating it yields CASSYSGNYNSPLHF.